This T cell receptor (beta chain) was recorded in a study of OX40 agonist ivuxolimab in advanced cancers. About the study: Of mixed ages from about 20 to 85 and averaging around 60 years, the group was roughly 83% male. The study, taken as a whole, reports: Low clonal expansion, among the lowest seen, marked partial responders at 0.1-3.0 mg/kg. In CD8+ T cells, expanded clones were on average more numerous than in CD4+.

For this clone: Its antigen is not known.

Profiled with immunoSEQ multiplex PCR; TCRdb holds only in-frame clones, not every one. The table includes about 23,000 clones, about 85% detected once. The germline V gene encodes CDR1 LNHDA and CDR2 SQIVND (reference sequence). The CDR3 extends over 15 amino acids. The V and J ends lost 5 bases and 0 bases respectively, with 13 bases between them. The V and J genes are TRBV19 and TRBJ1-1; maybe TRBD1 (5 bases). This TCR derives from an adult with an advanced solid tumor such as melanoma, head and neck, liver or kidney cancer. Sequences were derived from CD4+ or CD8+ T cells sorted from blood, sampled in a trial of the OX40 agonist ivuxolimab. CDR3 sequence: CASSPLRVLNTEAFF. CDR3 nucleotides: TGTGCCAGTAGTCCGCTCAGGGTACTGAACACTGAAGCTTTCTTT.